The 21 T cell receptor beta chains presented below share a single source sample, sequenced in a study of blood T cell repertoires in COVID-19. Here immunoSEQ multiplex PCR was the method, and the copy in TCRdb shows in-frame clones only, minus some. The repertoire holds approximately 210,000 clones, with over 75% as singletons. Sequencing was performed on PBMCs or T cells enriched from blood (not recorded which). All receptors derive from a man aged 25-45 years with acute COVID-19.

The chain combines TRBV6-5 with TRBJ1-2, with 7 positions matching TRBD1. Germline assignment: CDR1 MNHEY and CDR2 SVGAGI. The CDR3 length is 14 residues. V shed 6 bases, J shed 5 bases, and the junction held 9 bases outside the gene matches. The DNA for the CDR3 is TGTGCCAGCAGGAAACCGGGACAGACATATGGCTACACCTTC. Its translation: CASRKPGQTYGYTF.

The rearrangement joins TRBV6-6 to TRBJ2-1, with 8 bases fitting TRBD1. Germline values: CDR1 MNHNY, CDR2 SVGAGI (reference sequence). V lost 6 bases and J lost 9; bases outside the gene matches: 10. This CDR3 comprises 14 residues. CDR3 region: CASRGTGVSIEQFF. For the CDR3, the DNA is TGTGCCAGCAGGGGGACAGGCGTTTCGATTGAGCAGTTCTTC.

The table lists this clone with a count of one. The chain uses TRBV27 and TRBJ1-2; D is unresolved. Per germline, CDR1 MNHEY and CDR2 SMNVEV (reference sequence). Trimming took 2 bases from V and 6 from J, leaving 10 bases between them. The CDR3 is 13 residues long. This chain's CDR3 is CASSLGQANGYTF. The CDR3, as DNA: TGTGCCAGCAGTTTAGGGCAGGCCAATGGCTACACCTTC.

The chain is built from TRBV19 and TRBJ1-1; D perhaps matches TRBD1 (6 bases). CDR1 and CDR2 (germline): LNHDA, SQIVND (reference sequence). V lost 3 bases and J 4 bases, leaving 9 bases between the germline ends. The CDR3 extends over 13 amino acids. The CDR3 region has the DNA TGTGCCAGTAGTATCCGCAGGGGCACTGAAGCTTTCTTT. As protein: CASSIRRGTEAFF.

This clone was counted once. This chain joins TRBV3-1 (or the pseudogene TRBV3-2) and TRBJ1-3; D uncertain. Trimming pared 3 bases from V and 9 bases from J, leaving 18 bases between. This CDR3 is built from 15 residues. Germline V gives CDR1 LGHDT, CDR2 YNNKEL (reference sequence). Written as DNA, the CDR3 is TGTGCCAGCAGCCAGAGACCGACACTGCGGGGCACCATATATTTT. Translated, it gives CASSQRPTLRGTIYF.

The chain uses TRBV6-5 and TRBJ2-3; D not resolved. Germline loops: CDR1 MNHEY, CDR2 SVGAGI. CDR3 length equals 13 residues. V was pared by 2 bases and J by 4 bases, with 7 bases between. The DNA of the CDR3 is TGTGCCAGCAGTTACCCTCCAGCAGATACGCAGTATTTT. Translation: CASSYPPADTQYF.

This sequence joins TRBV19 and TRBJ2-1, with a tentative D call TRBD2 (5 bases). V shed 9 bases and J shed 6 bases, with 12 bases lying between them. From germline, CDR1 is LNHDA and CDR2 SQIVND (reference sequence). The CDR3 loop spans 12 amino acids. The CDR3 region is CASNLGGNEQFF. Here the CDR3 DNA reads TGTGCCAGCAACCTCGGAGGCAATGAGCAGTTCTTC.

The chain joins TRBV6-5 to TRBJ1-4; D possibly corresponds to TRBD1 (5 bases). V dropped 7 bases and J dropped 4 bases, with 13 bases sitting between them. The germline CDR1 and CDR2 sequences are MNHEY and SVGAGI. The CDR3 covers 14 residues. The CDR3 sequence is CASNRQLSNEKLFF. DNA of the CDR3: TGTGCCAGCAACAGACAGCTCAGTAATGAAAAACTGTTTTTT.

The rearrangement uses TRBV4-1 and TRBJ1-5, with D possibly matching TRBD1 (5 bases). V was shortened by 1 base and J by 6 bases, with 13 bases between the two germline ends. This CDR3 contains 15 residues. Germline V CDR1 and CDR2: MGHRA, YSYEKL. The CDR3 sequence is CASSQGAGPGQPQHF. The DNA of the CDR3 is TGCGCCAGCAGCCAAGGGGCGGGACCGGGTCAGCCCCAGCATTTT.

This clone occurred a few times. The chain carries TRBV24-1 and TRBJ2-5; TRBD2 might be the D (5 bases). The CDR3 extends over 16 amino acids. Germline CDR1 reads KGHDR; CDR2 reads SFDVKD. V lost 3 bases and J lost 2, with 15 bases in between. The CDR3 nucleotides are TGTGCCACCAGTGATACTCCACGGGGTGCACAAGAGACCCAGTACTTC. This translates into CATSDTPRGAQETQYF.

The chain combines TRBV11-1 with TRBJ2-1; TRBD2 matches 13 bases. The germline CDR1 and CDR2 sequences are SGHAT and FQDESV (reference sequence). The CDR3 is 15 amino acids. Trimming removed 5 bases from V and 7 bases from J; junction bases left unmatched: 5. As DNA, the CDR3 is TGTGCCAGCAGCCTACTAGCGGGGGGGCAAAATGAGCAGTTCTTC. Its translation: CASSLLAGGQNEQFF.

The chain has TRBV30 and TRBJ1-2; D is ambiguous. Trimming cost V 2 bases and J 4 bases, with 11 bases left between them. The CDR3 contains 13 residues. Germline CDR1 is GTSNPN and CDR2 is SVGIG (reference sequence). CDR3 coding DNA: TGTGCCTGGAGTTCAGTGACTGGCTATGGCTACACCTTC. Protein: CAWSSVTGYGYTF.

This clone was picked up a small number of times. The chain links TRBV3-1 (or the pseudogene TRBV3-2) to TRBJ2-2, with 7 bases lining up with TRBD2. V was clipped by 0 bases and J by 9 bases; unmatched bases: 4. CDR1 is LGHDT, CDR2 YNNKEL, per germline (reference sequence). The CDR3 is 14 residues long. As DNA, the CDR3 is TGTGCCAGCAGCCAAGATTTGACTAGCAGGGAGCTGTTTTTT. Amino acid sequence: CASSQDLTSRELFF.

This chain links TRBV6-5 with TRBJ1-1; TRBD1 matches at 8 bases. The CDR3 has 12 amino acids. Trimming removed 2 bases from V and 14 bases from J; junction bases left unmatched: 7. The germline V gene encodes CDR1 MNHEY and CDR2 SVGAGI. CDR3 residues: CASSYPGQAPFF. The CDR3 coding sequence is TGTGCCAGCAGTTACCCGGGACAGGCCCCCTTCTTT.

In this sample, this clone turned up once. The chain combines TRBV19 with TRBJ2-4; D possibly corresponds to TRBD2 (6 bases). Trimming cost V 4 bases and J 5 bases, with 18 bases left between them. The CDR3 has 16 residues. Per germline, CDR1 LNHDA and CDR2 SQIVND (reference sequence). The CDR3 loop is CASSTRKPGDQNIQYF. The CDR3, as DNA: TGTGCCAGTAGTACCCGAAAGCCGGGGGACCAAAACATTCAGTACTTC.

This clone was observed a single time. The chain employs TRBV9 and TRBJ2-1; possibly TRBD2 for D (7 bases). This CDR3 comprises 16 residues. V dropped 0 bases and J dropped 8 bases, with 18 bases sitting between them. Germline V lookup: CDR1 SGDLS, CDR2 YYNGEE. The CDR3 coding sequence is TGTGCCAGCAGCGTAGTGGGTGTCGGGGGGCCCGATGAGCAGTTCTTC. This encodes CASSVVGVGGPDEQFF.

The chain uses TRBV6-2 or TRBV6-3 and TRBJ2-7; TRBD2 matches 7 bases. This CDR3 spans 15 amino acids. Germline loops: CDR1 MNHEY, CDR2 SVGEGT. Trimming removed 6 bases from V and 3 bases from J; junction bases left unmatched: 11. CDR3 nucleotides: TGTGCCAGCAGCTCACTCCCAGCGGGGAGCTACGAGCAGTACTTC. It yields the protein CASSSLPAGSYEQYF.

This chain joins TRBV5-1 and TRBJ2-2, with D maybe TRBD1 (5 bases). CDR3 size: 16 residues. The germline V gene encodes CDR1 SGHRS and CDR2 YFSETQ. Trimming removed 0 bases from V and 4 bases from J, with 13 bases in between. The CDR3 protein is CASSLVGQTGTGELFF. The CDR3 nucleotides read TGCGCCAGCAGCTTGGTGGGGCAGACGGGCACCGGGGAGCTGTTTTTT.

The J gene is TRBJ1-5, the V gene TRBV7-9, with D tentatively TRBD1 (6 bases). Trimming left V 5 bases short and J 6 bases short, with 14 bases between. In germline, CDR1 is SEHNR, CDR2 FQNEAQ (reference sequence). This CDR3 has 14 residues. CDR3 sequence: CASSHTGTTQPQHF. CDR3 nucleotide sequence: TGTGCCAGCAGCCATACCGGGACAACTCAGCCCCAGCATTTT.

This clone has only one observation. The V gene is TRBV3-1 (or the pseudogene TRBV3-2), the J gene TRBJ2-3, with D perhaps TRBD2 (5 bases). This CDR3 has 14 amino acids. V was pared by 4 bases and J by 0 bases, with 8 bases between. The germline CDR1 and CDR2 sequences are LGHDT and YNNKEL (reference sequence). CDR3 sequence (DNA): TGTGCCAGCAGCCCGACTACCAGCACAGATACGCAGTATTTT. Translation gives CASSPTTSTDTQYF.

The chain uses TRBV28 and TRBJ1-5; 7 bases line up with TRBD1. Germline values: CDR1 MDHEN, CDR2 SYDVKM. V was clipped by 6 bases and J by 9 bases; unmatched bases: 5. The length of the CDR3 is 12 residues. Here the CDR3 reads CASRGPGGPQHF. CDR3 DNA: TGTGCCAGCAGGGGGCCAGGGGGGCCCCAGCATTTT. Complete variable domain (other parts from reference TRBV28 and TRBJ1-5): DVKVTQSSRYLVKRTGEKVFLECVQDMDHENMFWYRQDPGLGLRLIYFSYDVKMKEKGDIPEGYSVSREKKERFSLILESASTNQTSMYLCASRGPGGPQHFGDGTRLSIL.